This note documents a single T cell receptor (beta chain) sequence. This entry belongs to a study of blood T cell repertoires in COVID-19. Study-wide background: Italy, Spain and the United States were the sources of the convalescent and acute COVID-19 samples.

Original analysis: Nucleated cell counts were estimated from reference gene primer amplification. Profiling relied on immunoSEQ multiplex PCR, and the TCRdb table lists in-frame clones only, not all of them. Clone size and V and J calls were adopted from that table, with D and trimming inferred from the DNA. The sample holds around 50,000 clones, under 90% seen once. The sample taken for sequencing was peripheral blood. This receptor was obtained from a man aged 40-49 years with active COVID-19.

The CDR3 DNA sequence: TGTGCCAGCAGCCGGGACAGGGGAGGTGGCTACACCTTC. Its protein product is CASSRDRGGGYTF. The chain recombines TRBV7-9 with TRBJ1-2, with 10 nucleotides matching TRBD1. Germline V gene data show CDR1 as SEHNR and CDR2 as FQNEAQ (reference sequence). V shed 5 bases, J shed 7 bases, and the junction held 4 bases outside the gene matches. The CDR3 extends over 13 amino acids.